The present entry profiles one TCR beta chain with its context. What it recognizes is unknown. The CDR3 spans 18 residues. Germline CDR1 MNHNS, CDR2 SASEGT. Trimming cost V 6 bases and J 1 base; bases outside gene matches: 12. This sample was included in a study of response to subunit inactivated influenza vaccine. Overall study results and limits: Authors suggested each seasonal influenza vaccination recruits few new T cells.

From the RT-PCR reads, TCRdb called clonotypes with MiXCR, one entry per CDR3 protein. Of roughly 190,000 distinct CDR3 sequences listed, around 14% are singletons. This receptor was identified in a man aged 45 to 65 who received an inactivated influenza vaccine. The sample consisted of CD8+ T cells sorted from PBMCs, taken 4 to 6 days after vaccination. V usage is TRBV6-1 and J usage is TRBJ2-5; 12 nucleotides agree with TRBD2. The CDR3 spells CASSHGGTSGWGQETQYF. Here the CDR3 DNA reads TGTGCCAGCAGCCACGGCGGGACTAGCGGGTGGGGCCAAGAGACCCAGTACTTC.